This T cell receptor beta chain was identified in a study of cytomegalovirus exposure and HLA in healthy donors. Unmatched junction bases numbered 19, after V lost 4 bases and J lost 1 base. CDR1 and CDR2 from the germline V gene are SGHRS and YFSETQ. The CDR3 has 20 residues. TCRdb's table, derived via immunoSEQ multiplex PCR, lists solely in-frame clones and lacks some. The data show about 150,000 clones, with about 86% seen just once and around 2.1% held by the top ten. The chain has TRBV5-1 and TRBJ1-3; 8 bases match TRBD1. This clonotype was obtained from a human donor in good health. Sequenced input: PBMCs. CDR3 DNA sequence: TGCGCCAGCAGCCGTCGGTATGGACAGGGACAGTCTGGTTCTGGAAACACCATATATTTT. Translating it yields CASSRRYGQGQSGSGNTIYF.